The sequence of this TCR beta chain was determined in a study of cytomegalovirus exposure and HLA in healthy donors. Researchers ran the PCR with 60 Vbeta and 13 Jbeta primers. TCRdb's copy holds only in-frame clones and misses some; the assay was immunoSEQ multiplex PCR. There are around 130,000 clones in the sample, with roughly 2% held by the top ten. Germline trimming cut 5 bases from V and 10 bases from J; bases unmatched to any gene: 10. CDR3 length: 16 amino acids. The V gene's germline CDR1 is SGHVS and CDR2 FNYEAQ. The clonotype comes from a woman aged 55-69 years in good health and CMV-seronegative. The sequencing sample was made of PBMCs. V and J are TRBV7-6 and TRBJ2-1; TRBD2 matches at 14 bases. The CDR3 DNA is TGTGCCAGCAGCCAGCACGGACTAGCGGGAGGCGAAGAGCAGTTCTTC. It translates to CASSQHGLAGGEEQFF.